A single sample is the source of the 28 T cell receptor beta chains below, sequenced in a study of cytomegalovirus exposure and HLA in healthy donors. Assay used: immunoSEQ multiplex PCR; TCRdb lists only in-frame clones, some missing. The sample gives 160,000 or so clones, more than 75% of which show up once; approximately 2.5% is in the top ten. What was sequenced was PBMCs. The origin of the receptors is a man between 18 and 35 years old in good health and CMV-seropositive.

The chain links TRBV2 to TRBJ1-5, with D maybe TRBD1 (5 bases). The germline V and J ends were trimmed by 10 bases and 7 bases, with 14 bases remaining between them. CDR1 and CDR2 (germline): SNHLY, FYNNEI. CDR3 length: 12 amino acids. DNA of the CDR3: TGTGCCACCTCAACCCAGGGACAGCCCCAGCATTTT. This translates into CATSTQGQPQHF.

The rearrangement links TRBV18 to TRBJ1-3; 8 bases align to TRBD1. The trim removed 1 base at V and 8 bases at J, leaving 7 bases unmatched. The CDR3 sequence is 15 residues long. CDR1 and CDR2 (germline): KGHSH, LQKENI. CDR3 loop: CASSPRSGGADTIYF. In nucleotides, the CDR3 is TGTGCCAGCTCACCACGATCAGGGGGCGCGGACACCATATATTTT. The variable domain in full, with the rest retrieved from reference TRBV18 and TRBJ1-3, is NAGVMQNPRHLVRRRGQEARLRCSPMKGHSHVYWYRQLPEEGLKFMVYLQKENIIDESGMPKERFSAEFPKEGPSILRIQQVVRGDSAAYFCASSPRSGGADTIYFGEGSWLTVV.

This clone was seen a handful of times. The chain links TRBV25-1 to TRBJ1-5; D is perhaps TRBD1 (5 bases). Trimming cost V 3 bases and J 1 base, with 7 bases left between them. Germline CDR1 is MGHDK and CDR2 is SYGVNS. The CDR3 loop spans 14 amino acids. CDR3: CASSEGLSNQPQHF. CDR3 DNA sequence: TGTGCCAGCAGTGAGGGACTCAGCAATCAGCCCCAGCATTTT. The complete variable domain, with remaining parts taken from reference TRBV25-1 and TRBJ1-5, reads EADIYQTPRYLVIGTGKKITLECSQTMGHDKMYWYQQDPGMELHLIHYSYGVNSTEKGDLSSESTVSRIRTEHFPLTLESARPSHTSQYLCASSEGLSNQPQHFGDGTRLSIL.

The V and J genes are TRBV27 and TRBJ1-2; D might be TRBD1 (6 bases). Looked up from germline, CDR1 is MNHEY and CDR2 is SMNVEV (reference sequence). This CDR3 has 15 residues. V was cut by 6 bases and J by 6 bases, with 20 bases left in between. CDR3 nucleotides: TGTGCCAGCAGCCTTCGGGGGGCGGGGGCGGATGGCTACACCTTC. Amino acids: CASSLRGAGADGYTF.

The rearrangement links TRBV20-1 to TRBJ2-2; no firm D call. Germline CDR1 is DFQATT and CDR2 is SNEGSKA (reference sequence). The CDR3 is 11 amino acids. The V end lost 4 bases, the J end lost 7 bases, and 7 bases lay between the germline ends. This CDR3 reads CSATFNGELFF. CDR3 DNA: TGCAGTGCTACATTCAACGGGGAGCTGTTTTTT.

The V gene is TRBV6-1, the J gene TRBJ1-1; 7 nucleotides align to TRBD1. This CDR3 is 13 amino acids long. Germline CDR1 MNHNS, CDR2 SASEGT. Unmatched junction bases numbered 8, after V lost 7 bases and J lost 6 bases. The CDR3 DNA is TGTGCCAGCATAGGCAGGGGGATTTCTGAAGCTTTCTTT. Translating gives CASIGRGISEAFF.

CDR3 sequence: CASSPNGRDTQYF. Written as DNA, the CDR3 is TGCGCCAGCAGCCCGAATGGGAGGGATACGCAGTATTTT. This chain uses TRBV4-1 with TRBJ2-3; TRBD2 might be the D (6 bases). CDR1 is MGHRA, CDR2 YSYEKL, per germline. CDR3 size: 13 residues. With 4 bases removed from V and 6 bases from J, the gap between germline ends came to 11 bases.

The V call is TRBV6-5, the J call TRBJ2-3, with TRBD1 matching over 11 bases. The CDR3 is 14 amino acids. With V trimmed by 4 bases and J by 3 bases, 0 bases remained unmatched. The germline CDR1 and CDR2 sequences are MNHEY and SVGAGI. The CDR3 nucleotides are TGTGCCAGCAGTTGGGACAGGGGGACAGATACGCAGTATTTT. This codes for CASSWDRGTDTQYF.

This clone came up once. The rearrangement uses TRBV18 and TRBJ2-1; 8 bases match TRBD1. Germline CDR1 reads KGHSH; CDR2 reads LQKENI. V gave up 2 bases and J gave up 7 bases; unmatched junction bases: 7. This CDR3 has 15 residues. CDR3 sequence (DNA): TGTGCCAGCTCACCAACGACAGGGGTGGGGAATGAGCAGTTCTTC. It translates to CASSPTTGVGNEQFF.

V usage is TRBV9 and J usage is TRBJ1-1; 8 nucleotides match TRBD1. After removal of 2 bases from V and 8 bases from J, the junction contained 5 bases not matched to a gene. The CDR3 is 13 amino acids. The germline CDR1 and CDR2 sequences are SGDLS and YYNGEE. CDR3 DNA: TGTGCCAGCAGCGTGACGGACAGGGTGGAAGCTTTCTTT. It yields the protein CASSVTDRVEAFF.

This chain connects TRBV5-3 to TRBJ2-7; 7 bases map to TRBD1. TRBV5-3 is known as an ORF, though its function is uncertain. The length of the CDR3 is 14 residues. The V and J ends lost 2 bases and 2 bases, in that order; junction bases with no gene match: 4. Here the CDR3 DNA reads TGTGCCAGAAGCTTAGCGGACAGGACCTACGAGCAGTACTTC. Residues: CARSLADRTYEQYF.

The chain combines TRBV27 with TRBJ2-1; 9 nucleotides line up with TRBD2. In germline, CDR1 is MNHEY, CDR2 SMNVEV (reference sequence). This CDR3 contains 17 residues. After removal of 5 bases from V and 3 bases from J, the junction contained 11 bases not matched to a gene. The CDR3 DNA is TGTGCCAGCAGTCCTCCCGGGACTAGCAGCTACTACAATGAGCAGTTCTTC. It codes for CASSPPGTSSYYNEQFF.

The rearrangement uses TRBV9 and TRBJ2-7; D perhaps matches TRBD2 (5 bases). The CDR3 has 12 amino acids. CDR1 SGDLS and CDR2 YYNGEE come from the germline V gene. Deletions cut 6 bases from V and 7 bases from J, with 14 bases between. The CDR3 region is CASTGTTGEQYF. Written as DNA, the CDR3 is TGTGCCAGCACGGGAACCACGGGGGAGCAGTACTTC.

The chain couples TRBV27 to TRBJ1-1, with 11 nucleotides matching TRBD1. The germline V gene encodes CDR1 MNHEY and CDR2 SMNVEV (reference sequence). Germline trimming cut 1 base from V and 4 bases from J; bases unmatched to any gene: 5. The CDR3 sequence is 16 residues long. The CDR3 sequence: CASSLYGTGGGTEAFF. As DNA, the CDR3 is TGTGCCAGCAGTTTATATGGGACAGGGGGTGGCACTGAAGCTTTCTTT.

The chain uses TRBV7-6 and TRBJ2-7, with TRBD2 matching 15 bases. Germline loops: CDR1 SGHVS, CDR2 FNYEAQ. This CDR3 spans 18 amino acids. V shed 6 bases and J 4 bases; nucleotides not matched to a gene: 13. The CDR3, as DNA: TGTGCCAGCAGTTCGGGACTAGCGGGAGGCCCATCGGCGTACGAGCAGTACTTC. Protein product: CASSSGLAGGPSAYEQYF.

The chain is built from TRBV15 and TRBJ2-7, with 7 bases fitting TRBD2. Per the germline V gene, CDR1 is LNHNV and CDR2 is YYDKDF (reference sequence). There are 16 residues in the CDR3. Trimming cost V 1 base and J 4 bases; bases outside gene matches: 10. In DNA, the CDR3 is TGTGCCACCAGCAGAGGATCGGGCGGGAGAAGGTACGAGCAGTACTTC. Amino acids: CATSRGSGGRRYEQYF.

The chain has TRBV19 and TRBJ2-3; 9 bases line up with TRBD1. This CDR3 has 15 residues. Trimming removed 8 bases from V and 5 bases from J; junction bases left unmatched: 11. CDR1 LNHDA and CDR2 SQIVND come from the germline V gene (reference sequence). The CDR3 here is CASRTGGNVGDTQYF. The DNA of the CDR3 is TGTGCCAGTCGAACAGGGGGCAACGTCGGAGATACGCAGTATTTT. Full variable domain (missing parts from reference TRBV19 and TRBJ2-3): DGGITQSPKYLFRKEGQNVTLSCEQNLNHDAMYWYRQDPGQGLRLIYYSQIVNDFQKGDIAEGYSVSREKKESFPLTVTSAQKNPTAFYLCASRTGGNVGDTQYFGPGTRLTVL.

The genes are TRBV12-5 and TRBJ2-7; possibly TRBD1 for D (5 bases). Deletions cut 6 bases from V and 0 bases from J, with 12 bases between. CDR3 length: 14 amino acids. Germline V gives CDR1 LGHNT, CDR2 FRNRAP. The DNA for the CDR3 is TGTGCTAGTGGCCAGGACATTTTCTCCTACGAGCAGTACTTC. This translates into CASGQDIFSYEQYF.

The rearrangement uses TRBV9 and TRBJ2-1; possible D gene TRBD2, 6 bases. With 1 base removed from V and 4 bases from J, the gap between germline ends came to 9 bases. This CDR3 is 14 amino acids long. Germline-derived CDR1 and CDR2 are SGDLS and YYNGEE. The CDR3 nucleotides are TGTGCCAGCAGCGTAACGACTAGTTACAATGAGCAGTTCTTC. This sequence encodes CASSVTTSYNEQFF.

The rearrangement links TRBV7-6 to TRBJ1-1; tentatively, D is TRBD1 (6 bases). Germline V gives CDR1 SGHVS, CDR2 FNYEAQ. The CDR3 is made up of 12 amino acids. V gave up 5 bases and J gave up 8 bases, with 12 bases separating them. CDR3: CASSTGQTEAFF. In nucleotides, the CDR3 is TGTGCCAGCAGCACAGGACAGACGGAAGCTTTCTTT.

The V call is TRBV19, the J call TRBJ1-2, with 7 bases fitting TRBD1. V lost 5 bases and J lost 3; bases outside the gene matches: 0. The CDR3 has 12 amino acids. Per germline, CDR1 LNHDA and CDR2 SQIVND (reference sequence). This CDR3 is CASSQGDYGYTF. DNA for the CDR3: TGTGCCAGTAGTCAGGGGGACTATGGCTACACCTTC.

This clone came up once. J is TRBJ2-3 and V is TRBV13; no definite D call. Germline lookup yields CDR1 PRHDT and CDR2 FYEKMQ (reference sequence). V lost 5 bases and J 2 bases, leaving 17 bases between the germline ends. This CDR3 is built from 16 residues. The CDR3 coding sequence is TGTGCCAGCAGCCAGGCCCAGCTTGAGTACACAGATACGCAGTATTTT. Its translation: CASSQAQLEYTDTQYF.

The rearrangement joins TRBV28 to TRBJ1-2; 7 bases fit TRBD1. The CDR3 loop spans 14 amino acids. V trimming: 4 bases; J trimming: 8 bases; junction bases outside the gene matches: 10. Germline CDR1 reads MDHEN; CDR2 reads SYDVKM. The chain's CDR3 is CASSSSDRTGGYTF. The CDR3 DNA reads as TGTGCCAGCAGTTCCTCGGACAGGACAGGCGGCTACACCTTC.

V and J are TRBV28 and TRBJ2-3, with TRBD2 matching over 8 bases. This CDR3 contains 16 residues. The V and J ends lost 2 bases and 6 bases, in that order; junction bases with no gene match: 10. CDR1 and CDR2 from the germline V gene are MDHEN and SYDVKM. The CDR3 spells CASSLTSGEAGDTQYF. The CDR3, as DNA: TGTGCCAGCAGTTTAACTAGCGGTGAGGCAGGGGATACGCAGTATTTT. Drawing the rest from reference TRBV28 and TRBJ2-3, the complete variable domain is DVKVTQSSRYLVKRTGEKVFLECVQDMDHENMFWYRQDPGLGLRLIYFSYDVKMKEKGDIPEGYSVSREKKERFSLILESASTNQTSMYLCASSLTSGEAGDTQYFGPGTRLTVL.

CDR3 bases: TGTGCCAGTAGTATCCGACTGCGGGGAGGGACTATTCAGTACTTC. The encoded protein is CASSIRLRGGTIQYF. The genes are TRBV19 and TRBJ2-4; the match to TRBD2 covers 7 bases. The CDR3 is 15 residues long. CDR1 is LNHDA, CDR2 SQIVND, per germline (reference sequence). Losses at the gene ends were 3 bases for V and 10 bases for J; bases not matched to a gene: 12. Based on the CDR3 plus reference TRBV19 and TRBJ2-4, the full variable domain is DGGITQSPKYLFRKEGQNVTLSCEQNLNHDAMYWYRQDPGQGLRLIYYSQIVNDFQKGDIAEGYSVSREKKESFPLTVTSAQKNPTAFYLCASSIRLRGGTIQYFGAGTRLSVL.

This chain joins TRBV6-5 and TRBJ2-7; 8 nucleotides align to TRBD2. Germline assignment: CDR1 MNHEY and CDR2 SVGAGI. This CDR3 contains 14 residues. The V gene end was trimmed by 6 bases and the J gene end by 2 bases; junction bases not matched to a gene: 6. CDR3 sequence: CASSREGGTYEQYF. For the CDR3, the DNA is TGTGCCAGCAGCCGGGAGGGGGGGACCTACGAGCAGTACTTC.

The chain carries TRBV2 and TRBJ1-1; D gene unclear. Germline V gene data show CDR1 as SNHLY and CDR2 as FYNNEI. Trimming pared 1 base from V and 7 bases from J, leaving 16 bases between. The CDR3 covers 15 residues. The CDR3 reads CASSEEAGPAGEAFF. The DNA for the CDR3 is TGTGCCAGCAGTGAAGAGGCTGGGCCGGCGGGTGAAGCTTTCTTT.

The chain recombines TRBV14 with TRBJ2-1, with 7 bases fitting TRBD1. Per germline, CDR1 SGHDN and CDR2 FVKESK. The CDR3 spans 17 residues. V shed 4 bases and J 2 bases; nucleotides not matched to a gene: 11. DNA for the CDR3: TGTGCCAGCAGCCTACGACCGACAGGGTCAACCTACAATGAGCAGTTCTTC. Amino acid sequence: CASSLRPTGSTYNEQFF.